The present entry profiles one T cell receptor (beta chain) with its context. Its antigen has not been determined. One base away there is no much larger clone; base qualities are not given. Using the deep immunoSEQ assay, multiplex PCR amplified TCR CDR3 regions from genomic DNA. Genomic DNA extracted from each cell subset was distributed evenly over all wells of several immunoSEQ 96-well plates, and each plate served as one replicate. For sorted subsets, about 210 ng of genomic DNA, equivalent to roughly 33,000 T cell genomes, went into each replicate PCR. Purified libraries were measured with a Qubit 3.0 fluorometer, size-checked on a Bioanalyzer 2100, and measured again with the KAPA Library Quantification kit. Each immunoSEQ 96-well plate was sequenced on its own single-read 150-cycle Illumina NextSeq 550 flow cell. In the authors' own workflow: Because the immunoSEQ output included only junctional sequences and no quality scores, the filtering could not be the same as the filtering used for full-length reads. Sequences were annotated with PyIR, a Python wrapper for IgBLAST v1.9, using IMGT germline references to assign V/J genes and CDR3. Reads with weak V/J assignments (E-value above 1e-6), missing CDR3, stop codons, out-of-frame junctions, or ambiguous translated residues were removed. V3J clonotypes were defined as sequences sharing the same inferred V gene, J gene, and CDR3 amino acid sequence. Percentage overlap between repertoires was calculated by dividing the number of shared unique clonotypes by the size of the smaller repertoire. Repertoire richness was assessed with RTK rarefaction, the Chao1 estimator, and Recon v2.1 estimates of unobserved clonotypes. Generation probabilities for all TCRbeta clonotypes obtained by the gDNA method from a few donors were computed using OLGA. The source is immuneACCESS, and TCRdb retained only in-frame sequences with V and J called. Part of the clones is not carried over; for the studies checked, unresolved V genes explain less than half of this, and the remainder is unexplained. The V and J calls and clone size are taken from that table; D and trimming were inferred from the DNA. Recorded for this sample are approximately 2,000,000 clones; around 93% of them occurred a single time. The top ten clonotypes cover 1.5% to 2% of the sample.

CD8 naive samples consisted of CD45RO-negative cells that were positively selected for CCR7, yielding a CD45RA+CCR7+ population without TemRA cells. Donors were healthy HIV-negative adults with no recently reported acute infections or vaccinations. Every donor was a Caucasian adult residing in Nashville, Tennessee, USA. After blood collection by leukapheresis, PBMCs were isolated using Ficoll-Histopaque density gradient centrifugation and then cryopreserved in the vapor phase of liquid nitrogen. Analytical flow cytometry was used to check the purity and quantity of every magnetically sorted T cell population. Each sorted fraction had its genomic DNA isolated and then quantified by UV absorbance on a Nanodrop 2000c. The data derive from a study of shared clonotypes between healthy human individuals (dated by TCRdb to the early 2020s). Notes on the research overall: A couple of women and three men aged 18 to 49 years were included in the cohort. To increase sequencing depth and limit assay-specific biases, TCR repertoire library preparation and sequencing were carried out by different laboratories using diverse techniques. Leukapheresis yielded between about 0.94 and 8.9 billion PBMCs per donor. Blood TCR repertoires of roughly 5 healthy adults were deeply sequenced to estimate repertoire size and the extent of clonotype sharing between individuals. For each donor, CD4 naive and CD4 memory were each given three plates, CD8 naive was given two plates, and CD8 memory was given one plate.

The paper as a whole reports these results and caveats: Compared with non-shared clonotypes, clonotypes shared by all four sorted-subset donors had higher generation probabilities. Naive subsets generally had larger estimated clonotype richness than memory subsets did. Sampling was restricted to blood, and TCR repertoires in tissue are likely to differ from TCR repertoires in blood. Sharing across a few donors was observed for about 5% of naive CD4, over 3% of naive CD8, 2% to 2.5% of memory CD4, and about 0.39% of memory CD8 clonotypes. The small number of donors limited the genetic and exposure-history diversity represented. Rarefaction of sorted-subset datasets indicated incomplete sequencing despite the large sequencing depth. Based on pairwise subsampling, the degree of clonotype sharing among donors was expected to be affected by sequencing depth.

Based on the germline V gene (reference sequence), the CDR1 and CDR2 sequences are MNHNY and SVGAGI. The junction shows trimming of 4 bases on V and 4 bases on J, plus 5 bases between the germline ends. From cysteine to phenylalanine, the CDR3 is 12 amino acids long. CDR3 DNA is the only sequence kept; it has 36 bases, read in frame from the first base. The chain uses TRBV6-6 and TRBJ2-4; no D gene can be assigned with confidence. The sequenced sample was naive CD8+ T cells from PBMCs. This specimen's cell subset or site label, per the study, means: CD45RA+CCR7+. The receptor's source is a man in his late teens or twenties in good health. Some clones in this sample may be carry-over from other donors' samples. The DNA is TGTGCCAGCAGTTCCGAGAAAAACATTCAGTACTTC. This translates into CASSSEKNIQYF.